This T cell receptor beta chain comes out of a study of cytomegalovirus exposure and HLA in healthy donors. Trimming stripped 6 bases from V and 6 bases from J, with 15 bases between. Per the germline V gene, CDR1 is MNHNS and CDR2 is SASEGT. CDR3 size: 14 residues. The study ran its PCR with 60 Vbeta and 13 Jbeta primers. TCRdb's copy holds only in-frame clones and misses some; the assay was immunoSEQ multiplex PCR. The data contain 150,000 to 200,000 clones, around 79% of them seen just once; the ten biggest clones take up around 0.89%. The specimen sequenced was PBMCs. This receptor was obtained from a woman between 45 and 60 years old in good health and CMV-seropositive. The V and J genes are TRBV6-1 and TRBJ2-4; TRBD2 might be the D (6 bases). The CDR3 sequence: CASRPQGGVNIQYF. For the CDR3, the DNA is TGTGCCAGCAGACCCCAAGGCGGGGTAAACATTCAGTACTTC.